This T cell receptor beta chain was captured in a study of CD8+ T cells in alopecia areata. Study-level information: At a dose of 5 to 10 mg twice daily, oral tofacitinib was given to treated patients. Points from the study as a whole: Across lesional scalp, and particularly alopecia totalis/universalis, clonality surpassed that of normal scalp.

The CDR3 spans 15 residues. The J segment lost 10 bases and the V segment lost 1 base, leaving 12 bases of the junction unmatched. Germline V gives CDR1 SGHNT, CDR2 YYREEE (reference sequence). Treatment noted: oral pan-JAK inhibitor, 5-10 mg twice daily. TCR sequencing used cDNA made by reverse transcription of extracted RNA. Clones were sequenced by immunoSEQ multiplex PCR, and TCRdb holds only the in-frame ones, with some missing. The sample shows about 190,000 clones, about 60% of them seen only once. About this clone itself: Its antigen is undetermined.

The chain carries TRBV5-4 and TRBJ2-5; 8 bases match TRBD2. The receptor was isolated from a human donor with alopecia areata. Source: CD4+ T cells sorted from blood, taken at week 4, from a patient treated with tofacitinib. The chain's CDR3 is CASSLKSGSRGNQYF. The CDR3 bases are TGTGCCAGCAGCTTGAAGAGCGGGAGTAGAGGAAACCAGTACTTC.